This T cell receptor (beta chain) was found in a study of chemoradiotherapy in HPV16-positive cancers. Of note for this clone: Its cognate antigen is unknown.

Notes on the study in general: Candidate HPV-specific clones and E7-related TCR motifs grew in tumor during treatment.

Germline V gene sequence: CDR1 LGHNA, CDR2 YSLEER. The V segment lost 1 base and the J segment 7 bases; nucleotides outside the gene matches: 8. CDR3 length equals 16 residues. Sequencing used immunoSEQ multiplex PCR; TCRdb keeps in-frame clones, though not all of them. The table shows around 30,000 clones, with about 90% occurring only once. The sequences come from blood, collected from a patient who underwent chemoradiotherapy. J is TRBJ2-1 and V is TRBV4-3; 9 bases are shared with TRBD2. This clonotype was obtained from a human donor with HPV-associated anogenital cancer. The CDR3 DNA follows: TGCGCCAGCAGCCAAGTTGGCGGGGGGGCCGGGAATGAGCAGTTCTTC. Translated, it gives CASSQVGGGAGNEQFF.